This T cell receptor (beta chain) was observed in a study of T cells in Graves' hyperthyroidism and ophthalmopathy. Amplification of TCR beta CDR3 regions was performed using RNA transcripts as template. TCR CDR3 underwent first-round RT-PCR with the HTBI primer set. Each CDR3 protein is one row after TCRdb ran MiXCR on the multiplex PCR reads. The profile shows around 420,000 distinct CDR3 sequences, 15% to 17% of them singletons. The V segment lost 5 bases and the J segment 5 bases; nucleotides outside the gene matches: 5. The CDR3 has 13 residues. Per germline, CDR1 SQVTM and CDR2 ANQGSEA. Patients were aged 18 to 65, had disease duration under 2 months, and had newly diagnosed hyperthyroidism. Thyroid ultrasound, orbital computed tomography, clinical symptoms, and serum thyroxine and TRAb underpinned diagnoses.

The material sequenced was blood. This clonotype was obtained from a woman in her late teens or twenties with Graves' hyperthyroidism. The chain employs TRBV29-1 and TRBJ1-5; 8 bases are shared with TRBD1. The CDR3 region has the DNA TGCAGCGTTAGAGGACAGGGTGATCAGCCCCAGCATTTT. This gives the protein CSVRGQGDQPQHF.